This T cell receptor beta chain was found in a study of metastatic and nonmetastatic thyroid tumors (dated by TCRdb to 2020 to 2021). Notes on the research overall: Repertoires were compared across peripheral blood and tumor or nodule tissue samples from malignant and benign thyroid patients. Overall study outcomes, separate from this receptor: TCR beta diversity was reported as significantly higher in malignant tumors than in benign nodules, in both blood and tumor samples.

Libraries were prepared through PCR. TCRdb shows the sequencer as Illumina HiSeq 4000. The TCR beta-chain CDR3 region of each patient was profiled by high-throughput sequencing. On the study's bioinformatics: The researchers built a classifier to tell apart papillary thyroid cancer patients with distant metastasis, based on CDR3 differences among clinicopathological groups. The Shannon index was used to measure repertoire diversity, and the Morisita-Horn index was used to measure how similar tumor and blood repertoires were. Using fastp trimming at Q25 and MiXCR clonotype assembly, TCRdb reanalyzed the public sequencing data and kept in-frame beta chains. It is TCRdb's table, rather than the study itself, that gives the V and J calls and clone size. This sample gives 9,000 to 10,000 clones in total; 9.5% to 13% of them show up just once. 7.6% of the sample lies in the top ten. No patient had received any treatment before thyroid surgery. The study retrospectively analysed patient clinical samples collected from about 2012 to 2018 using T-cell receptor beta sequencing.

The germline V end is reduced by 2 bases and the J end by 5 bases; junction bases left unmatched: 11. From cysteine to phenylalanine, the CDR3 is 16 amino acids long. Of the read, only the CDR3 DNA is kept; its 48 bases are in frame from base 1. The CDR1 and CDR2 encoded by the germline V gene are SGHTA and FQGNSA. In this sample, this clone turned up many times. The specificity of this receptor is unknown. Base quality data are lacking; no much larger clone is found one base away. Sequences were obtained from tumor tissue. The sequence derives from a female donor with papillary thyroid cancer or a benign thyroid nodule (not recorded which). Some clones in this sample may be carry-over from other donors' samples. The receptor chain draws on TRBV7-2 and TRBJ2-5, with 7 bases in between that match TRBD1. CDR3 loop: CASSLSDRVRWETQYF. The sequenced DNA is TGTGCCAGCAGCTTATCCGACAGGGTTAGGTGGGAGACCCAGTACTTC.